One sample yielded the 26 T cell receptor beta chains listed below, sequenced in a study of shared clonotypes between healthy human individuals. Profiled with immunoSEQ multiplex PCR; TCRdb holds only in-frame clones, not every one. The sample has roughly 2.2 million clones, 80% to 95% seen once; the top ten hold roughly 0.34%. Sequenced: naive CD4+ T cells from PBMCs. Subset meaning: CD45RA+ positively selected. These receptors all come from a man between 18 and 35 years old in good health. Some clones in this sample may be carry-over from other donors' samples.

This clone was detected only once. The chain carries TRBV25-1 and TRBJ2-1; 8 bases fit TRBD1. The CDR3 contains 17 residues. Trimming at V came to 3 bases and at J to 0 bases, leaving 7 bases not matched to a gene. The germline gives CDR1 MGHDK, CDR2 SYGVNS. The CDR3 reads CASSDVGTGLSYNEQFF. The CDR3 DNA sequence: TGTGCCAGCAGTGACGTCGGGACAGGCCTCTCCTACAATGAGCAGTTCTTC.

The V and J genes are TRBV18 and TRBJ2-1; tentative D call: TRBD2 (5 bases). The CDR3 covers 16 residues. From germline, CDR1 is KGHSH and CDR2 LQKENI. The V and J ends lost 3 bases and 0 bases respectively, with 12 bases between them. This chain's CDR3 is CASSPRPEASYNEQFF. In DNA form, the CDR3 reads TGTGCCAGCTCACCTCGCCCGGAGGCCTCCTACAATGAGCAGTTCTTC.

The CDR3 DNA is TGTGCCAGCAGCCAACTAGGGGGGTCTGCTGGGGCCAACGTCCTGACTTTC. Its translation is CASSQLGGSAGANVLTF. This chain uses TRBV4-2 with TRBJ2-6; TRBD1 or TRBD2 may be the D gene (6 bases each). Per the germline V gene, CDR1 is LGHNA and CDR2 is YNFKEQ. V lost 2 bases and J lost 2, with 13 bases in between. The CDR3 runs 17 residues.

This clone was counted a single time. This rearrangement joins TRBV6-5 to TRBJ2-7; the match to TRBD1 covers 7 bases. Germline-derived CDR1 and CDR2 are MNHEY and SVGAGI. V lost 7 bases and J lost 3; bases outside the gene matches: 12. The CDR3 length is 15 residues. The CDR3 bases are TGTGCCAGCACCAACAACCTCCGGGACAGCTACGAGCAGTACTTC. Amino acid sequence: CASTNNLRDSYEQYF.

On this clone: Other nucleotide sequences from this sample produce the same CDR3. This chain uses TRBV18 with TRBJ2-5, with D possibly TRBD1 on 6 matching bases. The germline V gene has CDR1 KGHSH and CDR2 LQKENI. The germline V and J ends were trimmed by 2 bases and 1 base, with 8 bases remaining between them. This CDR3 is 14 amino acids long. The CDR3 coding sequence is TGTGCCAGCTCACCAGGACAGATCCAAGAGACCCAGTACTTC. It yields the protein CASSPGQIQETQYF.

The chain employs TRBV14 and TRBJ1-1; D is ambiguous. This CDR3 contains 15 residues. V lost 6 bases to trimming and J lost 6 bases, with 20 bases between them. The germline V gene has CDR1 SGHDN and CDR2 FVKESK. This CDR3 reads CASSLFLGQKAEAFF. CDR3 nucleotide sequence: TGTGCCAGCAGTCTTTTTCTCGGGCAGAAAGCTGAAGCTTTCTTT.

The CDR3 DNA sequence: TGTGCCAGCACTAAGACAGGGAGGGATCAGCCCCAGCATTTT. Translating gives CASTKTGRDQPQHF. The genes are TRBV28 and TRBJ1-5, with 7 bases fitting TRBD1. The CDR3 sequence is 14 residues long. Germline V gene lookup returns CDR1 MDHEN and CDR2 SYDVKM. With 7 bases clipped from V and 5 bases from J, the junction kept 8 bases outside the gene matches. Complete variable domain (other parts from reference TRBV28 and TRBJ1-5): DVKVTQSSRYLVKRTGEKVFLECVQDMDHENMFWYRQDPGLGLRLIYFSYDVKMKEKGDIPEGYSVSREKKERFSLILESASTNQTSMYLCASTKTGRDQPQHFGDGTRLSIL.

The rearrangement joins TRBV2 to TRBJ2-1; no clear D. Looked up from germline, CDR1 is SNHLY and CDR2 is FYNNEI. The V end was cut by 2 bases, the J end by 0 bases, with 8 bases between. CDR3 size: 15 residues. CDR3 nucleotide sequence: TGTGCCAGCAGTGAAAATGACAACTCCTACAATGAGCAGTTCTTC. Amino acids: CASSENDNSYNEQFF.

V is TRBV10-1 and J is TRBJ2-1; TRBD2 matches 15 bases. After removal of 4 bases from V and 9 bases from J, the junction contained 4 bases not matched to a gene. In germline, CDR1 is WNHNN, CDR2 SYGVQD (reference sequence). The CDR3 runs 15 residues. The CDR3 DNA reads TGCGCCAGCAGTGCCGGGACTAGCGGGAGGAGTGAGCAGTTCTTC. Its protein product is CASSAGTSGRSEQFF.

The chain joins TRBV30 to TRBJ1-4; D not resolved. The CDR3 sequence is 15 residues long. Germline V gene data show CDR1 as GTSNPN and CDR2 as SVGIG (reference sequence). Between the trimmed V and J ends, which lost 3 bases and 3 bases, there was a span of 14 bases. The CDR3 reads CAWRPAGRANEKLFF. The CDR3 DNA follows: TGTGCCTGGAGGCCGGCCGGGAGAGCTAATGAAAAACTGTTTTTT.

V is TRBV7-3 and J is TRBJ2-7; perhaps TRBD1 as D (6 bases). The CDR3 extends over 13 amino acids. V lost 6 bases, J lost 5 bases, and 14 bases lay in between. In germline, CDR1 is SGHTA, CDR2 FQGTGA. The CDR3 DNA reads as TGTGCCAGCAGTTATTCGAGACAGGACGAGCAGTACTTC. It codes for CASSYSRQDEQYF.

This clone was counted only a few times. The chain is built from TRBV15 and TRBJ1-3; no reliable D call. The V end lost 6 bases, the J end lost 0 bases, and 3 bases lay between the germline ends. The CDR3 is 12 amino acids. Germline V gene data show CDR1 as LNHNV and CDR2 as YYDKDF (reference sequence). The CDR3 nucleotides read TGTGCCACCAGTAGCTCTGGAAACACCATATATTTT. Translated: CATSSSGNTIYF.

The CDR3, as DNA: TGTGCCAGCAGTGAAGGAATAGGGAACTATGGCTACACCTTC. Amino acids: CASSEGIGNYGYTF. The chain is built from TRBV6-1 and TRBJ1-2; D is undetermined. Germline assignment: CDR1 MNHNS and CDR2 SASEGT. The CDR3 runs 14 residues. Trimming took 1 base from V and 2 from J, leaving 8 bases between them.

V usage is TRBV5-1 and J usage is TRBJ2-6; D is undetermined. The CDR3 spans 15 residues. Looked up from germline, CDR1 is SGHRS and CDR2 is YFSETQ. The V end lost 2 bases, the J end lost 2 bases, and 8 bases lay between the germline ends. The CDR3 sequence: CASSFGQTGANVLTF. DNA of the CDR3: TGCGCCAGCAGCTTTGGGCAGACTGGGGCCAACGTCCTGACTTTC. The whole variable domain, filled in from reference TRBV5-1 and TRBJ2-6, reads KAGVTQTPRYLIKTRGQQVTLSCSPISGHRSVSWYQQTPGQGLQFLFEYFSETQRNKGNFPGRFSGRQFSNSRSEMNVSTLELGDSALYLCASSFGQTGANVLTFGAGSRLTVL.

The chain couples TRBV5-1 to TRBJ2-7; either TRBD1 or TRBD2 may fit D (5 bases each). The ends were cut back, 4 bases at V and 4 bases at J, with 18 bases in the middle. From germline, CDR1 is SGHRS and CDR2 YFSETQ. This CDR3 contains 15 residues. As DNA, the CDR3 is TGCGCCAGCAGCCGTAGAGGGACCCAAAAATACGAGCAGTACTTC. Protein product: CASSRRGTQKYEQYF.

V usage is TRBV10-3 and J usage is TRBJ1-1; D perhaps matches TRBD1 (6 bases). The germline V and J ends were trimmed by 4 bases and 8 bases, with 14 bases remaining between them. Germline V gives CDR1 ENHRY, CDR2 SYGVKD. The CDR3 extends over 13 amino acids. As DNA, the CDR3 is TGTGCCATCAGTGGGGGGGGCACCCTCGAAGCTTTCTTT. It yields the protein CAISGGGTLEAFF.

The rearrangement joins TRBV5-1 to TRBJ1-1; no definite D call. The CDR3 loop spans 15 amino acids. V was pared by 4 bases and J by 0 bases, with 13 bases between. The germline V gene has CDR1 SGHRS and CDR2 YFSETQ. The CDR3 DNA follows: TGCGCCAGCAGCGTAGGGTTTCCTATGAACACTGAAGCTTTCTTT. It is translated as CASSVGFPMNTEAFF. Full variable domain (outside the CDR3, taken from reference TRBV5-1 and TRBJ1-1): KAGVTQTPRYLIKTRGQQVTLSCSPISGHRSVSWYQQTPGQGLQFLFEYFSETQRNKGNFPGRFSGRQFSNSRSEMNVSTLELGDSALYLCASSVGFPMNTEAFFGQGTRLTVV.

The V and J genes are TRBV6-6 and TRBJ2-2; tentative D call: TRBD2 (5 bases). The CDR3 is 12 residues long. V lost 8 bases, J lost 4 bases, and 8 bases lay in between. Germline CDR1 is MNHNY and CDR2 is SVGAGI (reference sequence). The CDR3 region is CASGGGTGELFF. The CDR3 bases are TGTGCCAGCGGTGGAGGCACCGGGGAGCTGTTTTTT.

As for this clone: Different DNA sequences within this sample yield the same CDR3. The V gene is TRBV2, the J gene TRBJ1-1; tentatively, D is TRBD1 (5 bases). With 4 bases removed from V and 5 bases from J, the gap between germline ends came to 11 bases. This CDR3 spans 13 amino acids. The germline gives CDR1 SNHLY, CDR2 FYNNEI. CDR3 residues: CASSGRERTEAFF. The DNA of the CDR3 is TGTGCCAGCAGTGGCAGGGAGAGAACTGAAGCTTTCTTT.

The chain links TRBV18 to TRBJ2-5; D call uncertain. The CDR3 has 15 amino acids. The germline CDR1 and CDR2 sequences are KGHSH and LQKENI. Deletions cut 6 bases from V and 2 bases from J, with 16 bases between. DNA of the CDR3: TGTGCCAGCTCCGAATCCCAAAGTCCTCAAGAGACCCAGTACTTC. Protein product: CASSESQSPQETQYF.

This sequence joins TRBV6-5 and TRBJ1-1; maybe TRBD1 (6 bases). CDR3 length equals 13 residues. In germline, CDR1 is MNHEY, CDR2 SVGAGI. V gave up 5 bases and J gave up 7 bases, with 14 bases separating them. The CDR3 loop reads CASSRQGKVEAFF. The CDR3, as DNA: TGTGCCAGCAGTCGCCAGGGGAAGGTTGAAGCTTTCTTT.

About this clone itself: The same CDR3 also results from other DNA sequences found in this sample. This chain connects TRBV18 to TRBJ1-1, with 7 positions matching TRBD1. CDR3 length equals 14 residues. Germline CDR1 is KGHSH and CDR2 is LQKENI. The V segment lost 6 bases and the J segment 5 bases; nucleotides outside the gene matches: 9. The CDR3 loop reads CASSPTGRDTEAFF. CDR3 DNA: TGTGCCAGCTCCCCGACAGGGCGAGATACTGAAGCTTTCTTT.

The chain links TRBV2 to TRBJ1-1; 9 nucleotides match TRBD1. The ends lost 7 bases at V and 4 bases at J; junction bases unmatched: 13. This CDR3 region has 16 residues. Germline CDR1 is SNHLY and CDR2 is FYNNEI. In DNA form, the CDR3 reads TGTGCCAGCACCAGAACGCCGGGACAGGGCGCCACTGAAGCTTTCTTT. Its protein is CASTRTPGQGATEAFF.

The rearrangement links TRBV7-6 to TRBJ2-5; 12 nucleotides match TRBD2. Germline CDR1 and CDR2: SGHVS and FNYEAQ. This CDR3 has 14 residues. The V gene end was trimmed by 5 bases and the J gene end by 4 bases; junction bases not matched to a gene: 2. This CDR3 is CASSLTSGRETQYF. DNA for the CDR3: TGTGCCAGCAGCCTGACTAGCGGGAGAGAGACCCAGTACTTC. The entire variable domain, with the rest obtained from reference TRBV7-6 and TRBJ2-5, is as follows: GAGVSQSPRYKVTKRGQDVALRCDPISGHVSLYWYRQALGQGPEFLTYFNYEAQQDKSGLPNDRFSAERPEGSISTLTIQRTEQRDSAMYRCASSLTSGRETQYFGPGTRLLVL.

The sample holds a few counts of this clone. This CDR3 is CASSQDGNTEAFF. The CDR3 DNA is TGTGCCAGCAGCCAGGACGGGAACACTGAAGCTTTCTTT. The chain links TRBV7-9 to TRBJ1-1; D not certain. Germline V gene lookup returns CDR1 SEHNR and CDR2 FQNEAQ (reference sequence). This CDR3 contains 13 residues. V lost 5 bases, J lost 1 base, and 8 bases lay in between.

This clone came up once. The V gene is TRBV21-1, the J gene TRBJ1-2. TRBV21-1 is termed a pseudogene. CDR3 length: 16 amino acids. The CDR3 DNA sequence: TGTGCCAGCAGCAACCTCGAGGGTGGTCGGGGCTATGGCTACACCTTC. It codes for CASSNLEGGRGYGYTF.